This T cell receptor (beta chain) was recorded in a study of OX40 agonist ivuxolimab in advanced cancers. Study information: As their treatment, patients were administered ivuxolimab, an agonistic anti-OX40 (CD134) antibody. Of the participants, 40% had some prior anti-PD-1, anti-PD-L1 or anti-CTLA-4 therapy, which was allowed.

V lost 2 bases, J lost 2 bases, and 7 bases lay in between. The germline V gene encodes CDR1 ENHRY and CDR2 SYGVKD. This CDR3 has 14 residues. The protocol was immunoSEQ multiplex PCR, while the TCRdb copy is restricted to in-frame clones and leaves out a portion. The sample lists tens of thousands of clones; roughly 90% were seen once. This clone was seen only once. At baseline, cycle 4 day 1, and cycle 7 day 1, blood was sampled. The V call is TRBV10-3, the J call TRBJ1-5; D is unresolved. The sequences come from CD4+ or CD8+ T cells sorted from blood, collected in a trial of the OX40 agonist ivuxolimab. This receptor was identified in an adult with an advanced solid tumor such as melanoma, head and neck, liver or kidney cancer. Here the CDR3 reads CAISEVGGNQPQHF. The CDR3 DNA sequence: TGTGCCATCAGTGAGGTTGGGGGCAATCAGCCCCAGCATTTT.